A selection of T cell receptor beta chains follows, all from one sample in a study of T cell repertoires in cytomegalovirus infection. TCRdb ran MiXCR on the reads and lists one entry per CDR3 protein. The sample lists some 170,000 distinct CDR3 sequences, about 18% occurring once. The sample taken for sequencing was CD8+ T cells from PBMCs. The source is a human donor in good health (CMV status not recorded). Some clones in this sample may be carry-over from other donors' samples. Each CDR3 is given with its conserved first and last residue. Fields, in order: V gene, J gene, CDR3 protein.

TRBV7-2	TRBJ1-2	CASSLVAGDYGYTF
TRBV7-8	TRBJ2-1	CASSLVAGAEQFF
TRBV20-1	TRBJ2-3	CSAREIPSASTDTQYF
TRBV7-2	TRBJ1-1	CASSLDTGTGFNTEAFF
TRBV20-1	TRBJ2-6	CSAIGDGQHRTSGANVLTF
TRBV28	TRBJ1-1	CASSLTEPFF
TRBV6-6	TRBJ2-7	CASSYSYGTYEQYF
TRBV14	TRBJ1-1	CASSHGTGGTEAFF
TRBV7-6	TRBJ2-6	CASSLGGAGANVLTF
TRBV27	TRBJ2-7	CASSSGGARYEQYF
TRBV27	TRBJ1-2	CASSPWGAYRYGYTF
TRBV15	TRBJ1-5	CATSRDRSNQPQHF
TRBV6-5	TRBJ1-6	CASSYSLSQANSPLHF
TRBV4-3	TRBJ1-2	CASSQTDRHGYTF
TRBV9	TRBJ2-7	CASSVGSSEQYF
TRBV7-6	TRBJ2-1	CASSLTLANDNEQFF
TRBV28	TRBJ2-7	CASSDGTGHSYEQYF
TRBV7-6	TRBJ2-7	CASSLGDHYEQYF
TRBV7-2	TRBJ2-5	CASSLPRRGKTQYF
TRBV5-1	TRBJ1-4	CASSFGTSEKLFF